The T cell receptor (beta chain) described here comes from a study of T-cell memory formation after mild COVID-19 (dated by TCRdb to about 2021). Broadly, across the study: Most TCR sequence clusters were specific to one of the two donors. In a couple of donors, T-cell clones that expanded and contracted after mild COVID-19 were tracked by sequencing TCRalpha and TCRbeta repertoires over time. The cohort was made up of two young adult volunteers, one female and one male, who were previously healthy.

TCRdb records Illumina NovaSeq 6000 as the sequencer. TCRalpha and TCRbeta cDNA libraries were built by 5'RACE with constant-segment primers, adding sample barcodes and unique molecular identifiers. Trizol reagent was used to extract RNA from every sample. Amplification of the libraries took two PCR steps, and the second step added a second sample barcode plus Illumina TruSeq adapters. The libraries were sequenced on an Illumina NovaSeq using 2 x 150 bp paired-end reads. As for the original processing: Reads were demultiplexed and collapsed into UMI-guided consensus sequences with migec v1.2.7. With mixcr v2.1.11, UMI consensuses were aligned to TRA and TRB V and J templates and assembled into clonotypes. Clonotypes were classified as expanded or contracted when called significant by both edgeR and NoisET, with noise models trained on biological replicates. For edgeR calls, the cutoffs were a false discovery rate-adjusted p below 0.01 and a log2 fold-change threshold of 1. As an exploratory analysis of dynamics, max-normalized trajectories of the 1000 most abundant clonotypes were examined by PCA with hierarchical clustering. Each responding clone was given a CD4 or CD8 phenotype based on the CD4+ and CD8+ repertoires, which had been sequenced separately. TCRdb reran the public reads through fastp at Q25 and MiXCR, keeping productive beta chains. Entries are consolidated by CDR3 protein sequence, retaining the most common genes and DNA. These V and J calls are TCRdb output, not the study's own analysis. The sample profile shows 240,000 or so distinct CDR3 sequences; 7.5% to 10% of them were found once. The top ten constitute roughly a fifth of the sample.

Notes on this clonotype: No antigen is known for it. Base quality data are lacking; no much larger clone is found one base away.

The paper as a whole reports these results and caveats: The study covered only a couple of mild cases, and larger cohorts including severe cases with pre-infection samples were considered necessary. The detection of some responding clones in pre-infection memory suggests that pre-existing cross-reactive memory T cells joined the SARS-CoV-2 response. SARS-CoV-2 specificity was not confirmed for the second-wave clones peaking on day 37. Contracting CD4+ clones appeared mostly in the CM and EM memory subsets, whereas CD8+ clones were enriched in EMRA. Clones that contracted from day 15 to 85 showed balanced CD4/CD8 phenotypes, whereas a second wave of clones that expanded from day 15 to 37 leaned towards CD4+.

PBMCs were isolated by Ficoll-Paque density gradient centrifugation. This clonotype was obtained from a man between 18 and 29 years old who had mild COVID-19 (a few samples of this study predate the infection). The sample titles of this study are shuffled in the database, so cell type and time point are left out; the donor was told from shared clones. The material sequenced was PBMCs or a T cell subset sorted from them (not recorded which).

CDR3 region: CASSLPGSNTEAFF. In nucleotides, the sequence is TGTGCCAGCAGTTTACCAGGATCGAACACTGAAGCTTTCTTT. This receptor chain uses TRBV12-3 or TRBV12-4 and TRBJ1-1, with the D gene uncertain. Between the V and J ends, shortened by 2 bases and 1 base respectively, the junction contains 8 bases. Its CDR3 holds 14 amino acids, cysteine through phenylalanine. Only the CDR3 DNA stays, 42 bases, in frame from base 1.